The 27 T cell receptor beta chains below were found in one sample sequenced in a study of cytomegalovirus exposure and HLA in healthy donors. This PCR relied on a set of 60 Vbeta primers and 13 Jbeta primers. TCRdb's copy holds only in-frame clones and misses some; the assay was immunoSEQ multiplex PCR. Of more than 95,000 clones listed, about 9.5% are singletons. The sequenced sample was PBMCs. These receptors all stem from a man aged 35 to 55 in good health and CMV-seropositive.

This clone came up a few times. The chain has TRBV28 and TRBJ2-2; D might be TRBD2 (6 bases). Trimming removed 3 bases at V and 0 bases at J, with 8 bases between. CDR3 length equals 15 residues. Germline CDR1 reads MDHEN; CDR2 reads SYDVKM. The CDR3 DNA sequence: TGTGCCAGCAGTTTTGGGGGGACGAACACCGGGGAGCTGTTTTTT. It encodes CASSFGGTNTGELFF.

The J gene is TRBJ2-7, the V gene TRBV29-1; D not resolved. The CDR3 is made up of 9 amino acids. V gave up 8 bases and J gave up 1 base, with 3 bases separating them. From germline, CDR1 is SQVTM and CDR2 ANQGSEA. Here the CDR3 reads CSPSYEQYF. DNA for the CDR3: TGCAGCCCGTCCTACGAGCAGTACTTC.

This clone has more than one count but fewer than ten. The chain has TRBV11-3 and TRBJ2-2; 7 positions agree with TRBD2. V lost 0 bases to trimming and J lost 5 bases; unmatched junction nucleotides: 9. Per germline, CDR1 SGHNT and CDR2 YENEEA. The CDR3 is 17 residues long. The CDR3 DNA is TGTGCCAGCAGCTTAGATTTCGGGAGCGGGACGACCGGGGAGCTGTTTTTT. As protein: CASSLDFGSGTTGELFF.

This clone was seen a few times. The V call is TRBV2, the J call TRBJ1-1, with D perhaps TRBD1 (5 bases). Trimming stripped 2 bases from V and 2 bases from J, with 12 bases between. CDR3 length equals 15 residues. Germline V lookup: CDR1 SNHLY, CDR2 FYNNEI. The CDR3 DNA sequence: TGTGCCAGCAGTGAAACTTGGGGCGGAAACACTGAAGCTTTCTTT. Its translation is CASSETWGGNTEAFF.

This chain uses TRBV29-1 with TRBJ2-6; D may be TRBD1 (6 bases). CDR1 and CDR2 (germline): SQVTM, ANQGSEA. Between the trimmed V and J ends, which lost 1 base and 2 bases, there was a span of 15 bases. This CDR3 is built from 17 residues. The CDR3 nucleotides read TGCAGCGTTGAAGTGGACAGCCGGAGCCCTGGGGCCAACGTCCTGACTTTC. Protein product: CSVEVDSRSPGANVLTF.

The rearrangement joins TRBV19 to TRBJ1-1; D is ambiguous. The ends were cut back, 6 bases at V and 4 bases at J, with 12 bases in the middle. The CDR3 covers 13 residues. Germline CDR1 is LNHDA and CDR2 is SQIVND (reference sequence). The CDR3 nucleotides read TGTGCCAGTAGAGGAAAGGCGGGCACTGAAGCTTTCTTT. Translation: CASRGKAGTEAFF.

The chain employs TRBV5-6 and TRBJ2-1, with D perhaps matching TRBD1 (5 bases). CDR3 length equals 14 residues. CDR1 SGHDT and CDR2 YYEEEE come from the germline V gene. Deletions cut 0 bases from V and 8 bases from J, with 12 bases between. The CDR3 is CASSLVGLGDEQFF. In DNA form, the CDR3 reads TGTGCCAGCAGCTTGGTCGGTCTAGGGGATGAGCAGTTCTTC.

This sequence joins TRBV9 and TRBJ1-1; D unclear. This CDR3 spans 13 amino acids. The germline V gene encodes CDR1 SGDLS and CDR2 YYNGEE. The V and J ends lost 2 bases and 6 bases respectively, with 11 bases between them. The CDR3 region has the DNA TGTGCCAGCAGCGTCTCTGACTTCTCTGAAGCTTTCTTT. It translates to CASSVSDFSEAFF.

This clone was counted between two and nine times. J is TRBJ2-5 and V is TRBV4-3; TRBD2 agrees at 9 bases. The germline gives CDR1 LGHNA, CDR2 YSLEER. V shed 1 base and J 5 bases; nucleotides not matched to a gene: 5. The CDR3 is 15 residues long. The CDR3 bases are TGCGCCAGCAGCCAAGCAGCGGGAGGAGGTGAGACCCAGTACTTC. Its protein is CASSQAAGGGETQYF.

Comments on this clone: A read error may account for a junction end that differs from germline. The J gene is TRBJ1-2, the V gene TRBV6-6, with 9 bases identical to TRBD1. This CDR3 has 15 amino acids. Per the germline V gene, CDR1 is MNHNY and CDR2 is SVGAGI (reference sequence). The CDR3 is CASGYSGTGREGYTF. The DNA for the CDR3 is TGTGCCAGCGGTTACTCCGGGACAGGGAGGGAAGGCTACACCTTC.

The J gene is TRBJ2-7, the V gene TRBV9; TRBD2 matches at 9 bases. The CDR3 runs to 14 residues. The germline CDR1 and CDR2 sequences are SGDLS and YYNGEE. V was clipped by 4 bases and J by 3 bases; unmatched bases: 5. The DNA for the CDR3 is TGTGCCAGCAGCCCAGCTAGCGGGGACTACGAGCAGTACTTC. Its translation is CASSPASGDYEQYF.

The chain combines TRBV19 with TRBJ1-1; 9 nucleotides line up with TRBD1. This CDR3 comprises 13 residues. CDR1 and CDR2 from the germline V gene are LNHDA and SQIVND (reference sequence). V shed 6 bases and J 2 bases; nucleotides not matched to a gene: 1. The CDR3 is CASRGQGNTEAFF. In DNA form, the CDR3 reads TGTGCCAGTAGGGGACAGGGAAACACTGAAGCTTTCTTT.

The rearrangement links TRBV10-3 to TRBJ2-5, with 7 bases fitting TRBD1. Trimming at V came to 6 bases and at J to 5 bases, leaving 9 bases not matched to a gene. CDR1 ENHRY and CDR2 SYGVKD come from the germline V gene. This CDR3 spans 14 amino acids. CDR3 DNA sequence: TGTGCCATCAGCCGGAGGCAGGGGGATGAGACCCAGTACTTC. Residues: CAISRRQGDETQYF.

The chain carries TRBV28 and TRBJ1-1; D is ambiguous. Germline CDR1 MDHEN, CDR2 SYDVKM. Trimming pared 7 bases from V and 2 bases from J, leaving 5 bases between. The CDR3 is 11 amino acids. CDR3 residues: CASTLNTEAFF. CDR3 in DNA: TGTGCCAGCACCTTAAACACTGAAGCTTTCTTT.

Only a few counts were recorded for this clone. The chain carries TRBV29-1 and TRBJ2-3; D remains unclear. Germline-derived CDR1 and CDR2 are SQVTM and ANQGSEA. The V end lost 4 bases, the J end lost 0 bases, and 11 bases lay between the germline ends. This CDR3 has 14 amino acids. As DNA, the CDR3 is TGCAGCGTTGCTTTAGGCGGCAGCACAGATACGCAGTATTTT. Protein sequence: CSVALGGSTDTQYF.

In this sample, this clone turned up a few times. The rearrangement links TRBV6-1 to TRBJ2-1; 7 nucleotides agree with TRBD2. This CDR3 region has 15 residues. The junction had 10 bases not matched to a gene; V was cut back by 9 bases and J by 2 bases. In germline, CDR1 is MNHNS, CDR2 SASEGT. This CDR3 is CASHIGGFTYNEQFF. CDR3 in DNA: TGTGCCAGTCATATCGGGGGGTTTACCTACAATGAGCAGTTCTTC.

In this sample, this clone turned up a few times. The rearrangement joins TRBV29-1 to TRBJ2-1; possible D gene TRBD2, 6 bases. The CDR3 is 14 residues long. V was pared by 4 bases and J by 10 bases, with 20 bases between. CDR1 and CDR2 from the germline V gene are SQVTM and ANQGSEA. The CDR3 DNA reads TGCAGCGTTGTAAGGGCGGGACGGCGGGGAGAGCAGTTCTTC. It codes for CSVVRAGRRGEQFF.

The chain employs TRBV27 and TRBJ2-4; possible D gene TRBD1, 5 bases. This CDR3 comprises 16 residues. Per the germline V gene, CDR1 is MNHEY and CDR2 is SMNVEV (reference sequence). V was pared by 2 bases and J by 0 bases, with 11 bases between. The CDR3 DNA follows: TGTGCCAGCAGTTTAAGGGGTGGGAAAGCCAAAAACATTCAGTACTTC. This codes for CASSLRGGKAKNIQYF.

The V and J genes are TRBV4-1 and TRBJ1-4; 9 bases fit TRBD1. Germline lookup yields CDR1 MGHRA and CDR2 YSYEKL. Trimming took 4 bases from V and 8 from J; bases not matched to a gene: 5. The CDR3 sequence is 14 residues long. CDR3 in DNA: TGCGCCAGCAGCCGGACAGGGGTTTGGGAAAAACTGTTTTTT. It yields the protein CASSRTGVWEKLFF.

This clone came up a few times. The J gene is TRBJ2-7, the V gene TRBV6-6, with D hard to call. With 5 bases removed from V and 0 bases from J, the gap between germline ends came to 11 bases. This CDR3 contains 14 residues. The germline CDR1 and CDR2 sequences are MNHNY and SVGAGI (reference sequence). CDR3 in DNA: TGTGCCAGCAGTGTTGACTTGAGCTCCTACGAGCAGTACTTC. It codes for CASSVDLSSYEQYF.

This clone was observed a handful of times. The chain couples TRBV15 to TRBJ1-5, with 7 positions matching TRBD1. In germline, CDR1 is LNHNV, CDR2 YYDKDF (reference sequence). The CDR3 covers 15 residues. The V segment lost 0 bases and the J segment 4 bases; nucleotides outside the gene matches: 3. CDR3 bases: TGTGCCACCAGCAGAGATGCAGGGGGGAATCAGCCCCAGCATTTT. Protein sequence: CATSRDAGGNQPQHF. The entire variable domain, with the rest obtained from reference TRBV15 and TRBJ1-5, is as follows: DAMVIQNPRYQVTQFGKPVTLSCSQTLNHNVMYWYQQKSSQAPKLLFHYYDKDFNNEADTPDNFQSRRPNTSFCFLDIRSPGLGDTAMYLCATSRDAGGNQPQHFGDGTRLSIL.

The chain recombines TRBV5-1 with TRBJ2-2, with D perhaps matching TRBD2 (6 bases). The V gene lost 5 bases and the J gene lost 2 bases, with 16 bases spanning the gap. Germline V gene lookup returns CDR1 SGHRS and CDR2 YFSETQ. The CDR3 runs to 16 residues. The CDR3 sequence is CASRPSGSGNTGELFF. The CDR3 coding sequence is TGCGCCAGCAGGCCCTCGGGTAGCGGTAACACCGGGGAGCTGTTTTTT.

This clone has a handful of counts. This chain joins TRBV27 and TRBJ1-6; 10 bases map to TRBD1. The germline V gene has CDR1 MNHEY and CDR2 SMNVEV (reference sequence). The CDR3 is 16 residues long. Losses at the gene ends were 1 base for V and 10 bases for J; bases not matched to a gene: 7. CDR3 DNA sequence: TGTGCCAGCAGTTTATTGTTAGGGACAGGGGACTCACCCCTCCACTTT. Protein sequence: CASSLLLGTGDSPLHF.

The V call is TRBV7-9, the J call TRBJ2-5, with D perhaps matching TRBD1 (6 bases). V was pared by 0 bases and J by 5 bases, with 19 bases between. The CDR3 has 17 amino acids. CDR1 is SEHNR and CDR2 is FQNEAQ in the germline V gene (reference sequence). CDR3 DNA: TGTGCCAGCAGCTTAGCTGGGGGCGAGGGATGGGACGAGACCCAGTACTTC. Protein sequence: CASSLAGGEGWDETQYF.

The V gene is TRBV15, the J gene TRBJ2-5, with TRBD1 as a possible D gene (7 bases). Trimming pared 5 bases from V and 5 bases from J, leaving 21 bases between. The V gene's germline CDR1 is LNHNV and CDR2 YYDKDF (reference sequence). This CDR3 has 16 residues. The CDR3 DNA reads as TGTGCCACCAGCGGAGGGAAGGGGGCAAGTCTGGAGACCCAGTACTTC. Encoded protein: CATSGGKGASLETQYF.

This clone was seen a few times. The V call is TRBV25-1, the J call TRBJ2-7; TRBD1 matches at 9 bases. Germline V gene lookup returns CDR1 MGHDK and CDR2 SYGVNS. The CDR3 length is 14 residues. Losses at the gene ends were 4 bases for V and 6 bases for J; bases not matched to a gene: 7. CDR3 DNA sequence: TGTGCCAGCAGTGCCAGCGACAGGGGGGGCGAGCAGTACTTC. Protein: CASSASDRGGEQYF.

The rearrangement uses TRBV7-6 and TRBJ2-7, with 9 bases fitting TRBD2. Losses at the gene ends were 4 bases for V and 0 bases for J; bases not matched to a gene: 4. Germline-derived CDR1 and CDR2 are SGHVS and FNYEAQ. This CDR3 comprises 15 residues. This chain's CDR3 is CASSSAGGSSYEQYF. The CDR3 DNA reads TGTGCCAGCAGCTCGGCGGGAGGGAGCTCCTACGAGCAGTACTTC.